Listed here is a single T cell receptor (beta chain). What it binds is not known. The data were obtained in a study of CD8 T cells in Susac syndrome. Findings and caveats of the study: Only a relatively small number of individuals were included in the TCR sequencing and HLA analysis.

V gave up 0 bases and J gave up 8 bases, with 12 bases separating them. CDR1 is SGHRS, CDR2 YFSETQ, per germline. This CDR3 comprises 14 residues. Peripheral blood CD8+ and CD4+ T cells were profiled by TCR beta sequencing. Random hexamers were used to reverse transcribe the RNA input (about 0.5 to 1 ug). Amplification of TCR beta CDR3 was carried out by immunoSEQ multiplex PCR, which covered 54 Vbeta and 13 Jbeta segments. TCRdb recomputed calls from the immunoSEQ multiplex PCR reads with MiXCR, one row per CDR3 protein. Of about 150,000 distinct CDR3 sequences listed, 95% were seen once; the top ten hold approximately 0.08%.

The genes are TRBV5-1 and TRBJ2-1, with D possibly TRBD2 on 6 matching bases. The TCR comes from a human donor with Susac syndrome. Specimen: CD4+ T cells from PBMCs. CDR3 nucleotide sequence: TGCGCCAGCAGCTTGGAACCAGCGGGCGATGAGCAGTTCTTC. Encoded protein: CASSLEPAGDEQFF.